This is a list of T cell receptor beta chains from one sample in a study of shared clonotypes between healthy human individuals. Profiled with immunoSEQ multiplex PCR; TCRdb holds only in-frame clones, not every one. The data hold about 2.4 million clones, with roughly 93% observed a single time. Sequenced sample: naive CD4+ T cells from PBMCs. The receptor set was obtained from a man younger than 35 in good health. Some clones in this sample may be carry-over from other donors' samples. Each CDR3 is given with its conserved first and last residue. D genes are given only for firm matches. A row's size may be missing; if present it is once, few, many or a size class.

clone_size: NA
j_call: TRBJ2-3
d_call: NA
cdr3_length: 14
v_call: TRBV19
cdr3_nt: TGTGCCACTCAGGACTTTCAATTTTCAGATACGCAGTATTTT
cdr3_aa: CATQDFQFSDTQYF

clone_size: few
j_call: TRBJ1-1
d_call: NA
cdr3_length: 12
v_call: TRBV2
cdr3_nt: TGTGCCAGGGGACGGACGAACACTGAAGCTTTCTTT
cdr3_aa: CARGRTNTEAFF

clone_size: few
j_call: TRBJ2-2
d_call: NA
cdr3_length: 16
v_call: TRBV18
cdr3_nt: TGTGCCAGCTCACCATTAGTTGGGCAGTCCACCGGGGAGCTGTTTTTT
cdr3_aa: CASSPLVGQSTGELFF

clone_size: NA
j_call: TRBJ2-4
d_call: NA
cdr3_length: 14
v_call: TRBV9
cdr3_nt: TGTGCCAGCAGCGGGGGGGCACCCAAAAACATTCAGTACTTC
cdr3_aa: CASSGGAPKNIQYF

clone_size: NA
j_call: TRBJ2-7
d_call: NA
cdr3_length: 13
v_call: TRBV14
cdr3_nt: TGTGCCAGCAGCCTGGGTTTCCGGGACCGCCTTTCTTTC
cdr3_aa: CASSLGFRDRLSF

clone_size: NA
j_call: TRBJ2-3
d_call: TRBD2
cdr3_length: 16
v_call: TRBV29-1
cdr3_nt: TGCAGCGTTGCGCTAGCGGGAGCCGAAAGCACAGATACGCAGTATTTT
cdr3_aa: CSVALAGAESTDTQYF

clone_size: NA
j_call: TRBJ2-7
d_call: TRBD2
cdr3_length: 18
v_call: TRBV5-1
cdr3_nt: TGCGCCAGCAGCTTGCGTGGGAGACTAGCGGAGAAAGACTACGAGCAGTACTTC
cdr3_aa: CASSLRGRLAEKDYEQYF

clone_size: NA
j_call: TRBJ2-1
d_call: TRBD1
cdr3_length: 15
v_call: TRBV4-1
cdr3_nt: TGCGCCAGCAGCCAAATCGGGACAGGGAGGTATGAGCAGTTCTTC
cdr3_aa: CASSQIGTGRYEQFF

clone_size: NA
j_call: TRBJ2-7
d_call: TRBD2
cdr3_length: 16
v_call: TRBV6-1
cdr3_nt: TGTGCCAGCAGTGGACTAGCGGGAGGACTGACCTACGAGCAGTACTTC
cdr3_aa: CASSGLAGGLTYEQYF

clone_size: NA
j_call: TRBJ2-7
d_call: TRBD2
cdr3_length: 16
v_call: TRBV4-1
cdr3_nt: TGCGCCAGCAGCCAAGCCCCTAGCGGGAATTACTACGAGCAGTACTTC
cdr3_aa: CASSQAPSGNYYEQYF

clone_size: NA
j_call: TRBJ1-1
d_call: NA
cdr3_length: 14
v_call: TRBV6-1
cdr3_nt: TGTGCCAGCAGTGAACCCTGGGAGAACACTGAAGCTTTCTTT
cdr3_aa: CASSEPWENTEAFF

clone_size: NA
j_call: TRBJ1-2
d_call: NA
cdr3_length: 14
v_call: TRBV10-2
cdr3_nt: TGCGCCAGCAGTGGTGGCAGGGTTGTTCATGGCTACACCTTC
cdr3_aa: CASSGGRVVHGYTF

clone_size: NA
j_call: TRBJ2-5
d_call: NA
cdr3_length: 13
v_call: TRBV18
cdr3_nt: TGTGCCAGCTCACCCGGGGGCCAAGAGACCCAGTACTTC
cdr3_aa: CASSPGGQETQYF

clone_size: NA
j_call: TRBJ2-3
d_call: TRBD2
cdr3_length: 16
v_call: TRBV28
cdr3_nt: TGTGCCAGCAGTGCCCGGACTAGCAGATACACAGATACGCAGTATTTT
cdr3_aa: CASSARTSRYTDTQYF

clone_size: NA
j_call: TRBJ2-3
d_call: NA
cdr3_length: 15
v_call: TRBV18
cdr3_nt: TGTGCCAGCTCACCGCAAACCTTAGTCACAGATACGCAGTATTTT
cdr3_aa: CASSPQTLVTDTQYF

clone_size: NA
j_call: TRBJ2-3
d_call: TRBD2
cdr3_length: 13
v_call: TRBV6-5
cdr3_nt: TGTGCCAGCAGTTACGGGAGGGAAGATACGCAGTATTTT
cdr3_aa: CASSYGREDTQYF

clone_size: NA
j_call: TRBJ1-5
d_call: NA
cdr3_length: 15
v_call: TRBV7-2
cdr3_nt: TGTGCCAGCAGCTTTACAGGGAGAAGCAATCAGCCCCAGCATTTT
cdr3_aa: CASSFTGRSNQPQHF

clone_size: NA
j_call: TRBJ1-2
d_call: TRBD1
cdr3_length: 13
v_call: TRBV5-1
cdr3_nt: TGCGCCAGCAGCGGGGGGACAGGCTATGGCTACACCTTC
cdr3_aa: CASSGGTGYGYTF

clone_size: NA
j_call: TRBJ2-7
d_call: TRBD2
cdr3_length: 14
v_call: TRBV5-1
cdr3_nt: TGCGCCAGCAGCTTCGTTACTAGCGGGAGCGAGCAGTACTTC
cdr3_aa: CASSFVTSGSEQYF

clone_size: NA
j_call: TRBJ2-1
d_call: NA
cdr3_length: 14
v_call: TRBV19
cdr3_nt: TGTGCCAGTAGTATCCTTTCCCGGAAAATAGAGCAGTTCTTC
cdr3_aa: CASSILSRKIEQFF

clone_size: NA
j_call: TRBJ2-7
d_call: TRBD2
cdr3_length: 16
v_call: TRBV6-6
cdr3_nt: TGTGCCAGCAGCTCCCGGAGGGCGCGGGAGTCCTACGAGCAGTACTTC
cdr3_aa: CASSSRRARESYEQYF

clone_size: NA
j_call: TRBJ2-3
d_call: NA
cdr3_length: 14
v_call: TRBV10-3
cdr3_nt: TGTGCCATCAGTAAGAATCGAGGGGGAGATACGCAGTATTTT
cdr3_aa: CAISKNRGGDTQYF

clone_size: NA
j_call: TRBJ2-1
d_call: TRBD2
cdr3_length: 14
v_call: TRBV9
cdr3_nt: TGTGCCAGCAGCGTAGGCGGGAGGGCCGGGGAGCAGTTCTTC
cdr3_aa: CASSVGGRAGEQFF

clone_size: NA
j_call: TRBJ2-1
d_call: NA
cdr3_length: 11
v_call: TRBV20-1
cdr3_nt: TGCAGCATGGGGGCGCACGATGAGCAGTTCTTC
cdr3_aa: CSMGAHDEQFF

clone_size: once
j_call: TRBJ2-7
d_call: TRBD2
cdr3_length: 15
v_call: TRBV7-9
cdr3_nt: TGTGCCAGCAGCTTCCCCGGACTAGTGCGGCGCGAGCAGTACTTC
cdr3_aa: CASSFPGLVRREQYF

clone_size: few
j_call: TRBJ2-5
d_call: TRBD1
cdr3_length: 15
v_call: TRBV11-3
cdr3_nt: TGTGCCAGCAGCTGGCGTAGGGGGCCCCAAGAGACCCAGTACTTC
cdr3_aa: CASSWRRGPQETQYF

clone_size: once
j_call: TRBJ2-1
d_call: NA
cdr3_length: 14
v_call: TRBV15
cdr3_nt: TGTGCCACCAGCAGAGGTGGCAGGGGAAATGAGCAGTTCTTC
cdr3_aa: CATSRGGRGNEQFF

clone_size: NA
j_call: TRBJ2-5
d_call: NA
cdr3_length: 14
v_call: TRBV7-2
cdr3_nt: TGTGCCAGCAGCCCCCCGACCAGGACGGGGACCCAGTACTTC
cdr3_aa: CASSPPTRTGTQYF

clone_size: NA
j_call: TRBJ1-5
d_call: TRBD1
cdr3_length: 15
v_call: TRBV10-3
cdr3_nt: TGTGCCATCAGTCCCGGGACAGCAGGCAATCAGCCCCAGCATTTT
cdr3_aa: CAISPGTAGNQPQHF

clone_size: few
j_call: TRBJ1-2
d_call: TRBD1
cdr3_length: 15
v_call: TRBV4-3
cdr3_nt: TGCGCCAGCAGTCGAGCGACAGGGGAGAACTATGGCTACACCTTC
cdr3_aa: CASSRATGENYGYTF

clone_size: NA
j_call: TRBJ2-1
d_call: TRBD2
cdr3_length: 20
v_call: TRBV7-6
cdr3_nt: TGTGCCAGCAGCCCCGCGTGGGCTAGCGGGAGAGTGGGCTCCTACAATGAGCAGTTCTTC
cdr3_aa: CASSPAWASGRVGSYNEQFF

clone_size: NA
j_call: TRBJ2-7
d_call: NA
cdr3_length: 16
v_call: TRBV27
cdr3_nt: TGTGCCAGCAGTTTATATGGTGGGTATCTACTGGAGGAGCAGTACTTC
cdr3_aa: CASSLYGGYLLEEQYF

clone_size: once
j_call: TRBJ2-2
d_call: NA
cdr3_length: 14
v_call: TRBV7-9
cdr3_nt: TGTGCCAGTTCGGTGGTCTTGAGCACCGGGGAGCTGTTTTTT
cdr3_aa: CASSVVLSTGELFF

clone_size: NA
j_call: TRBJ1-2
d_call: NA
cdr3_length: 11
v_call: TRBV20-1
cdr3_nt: TGCAGTGCTAGAGATAGGGCAGGCTACACCTTC
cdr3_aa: CSARDRAGYTF

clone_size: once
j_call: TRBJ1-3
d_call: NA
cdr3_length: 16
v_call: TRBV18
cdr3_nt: TGTGCCAGCTCACCGCCGAGGGTTTTGGCTGGAAACACCATATATTTT
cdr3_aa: CASSPPRVLAGNTIYF

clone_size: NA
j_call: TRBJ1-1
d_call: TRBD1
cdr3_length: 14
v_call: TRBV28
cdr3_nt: TGTGCCAGCAGGAGGACAGGGACGAACACTGAAGCTTTCTTT
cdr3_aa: CASRRTGTNTEAFF

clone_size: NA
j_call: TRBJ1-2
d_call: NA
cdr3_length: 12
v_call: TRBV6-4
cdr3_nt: TGTGCCAGCAGTGACGGCGGATATGGCAACACCTTC
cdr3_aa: CASSDGGYGNTF

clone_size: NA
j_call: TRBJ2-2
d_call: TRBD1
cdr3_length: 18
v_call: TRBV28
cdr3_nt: TGTGCCAGCAGTTTACCTAGACAGGGGATAAGGAACACCGGGGAGCTGTTTTTT
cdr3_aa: CASSLPRQGIRNTGELFF

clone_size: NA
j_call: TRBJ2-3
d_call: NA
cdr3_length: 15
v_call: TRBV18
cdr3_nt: TGTGCCAGCTCACCACCCTTTCTTAGCGGAGATACGCAGTATTTT
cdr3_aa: CASSPPFLSGDTQYF

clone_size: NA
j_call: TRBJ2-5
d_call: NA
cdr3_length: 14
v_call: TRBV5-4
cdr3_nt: TGTGCCAGCAGCCGGGGCGGCAGCCAAGAGACCCAGTACTTC
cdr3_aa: CASSRGGSQETQYF

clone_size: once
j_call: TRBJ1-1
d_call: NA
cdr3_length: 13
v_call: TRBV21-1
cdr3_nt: TGTGCCAGCAGCAAAGCCGGCGAGACTGAAGCTTTCTTT
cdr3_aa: CASSKAGETEAFF

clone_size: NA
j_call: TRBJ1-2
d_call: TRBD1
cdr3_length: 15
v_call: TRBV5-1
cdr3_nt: TGCGCCAGCAGCTTCGCCGGACAGGGTTCGCATGGCTACACCTTC
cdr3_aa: CASSFAGQGSHGYTF

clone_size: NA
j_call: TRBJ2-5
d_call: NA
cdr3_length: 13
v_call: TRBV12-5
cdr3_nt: TGTGCTAGCTTGGAGGGAAACCAAGAGACCCAGTACTTC
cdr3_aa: CASLEGNQETQYF

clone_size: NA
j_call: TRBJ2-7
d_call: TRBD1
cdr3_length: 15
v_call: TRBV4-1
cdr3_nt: TGCGCCAGCAGCCGTCCGGGACAGGGGGCAGGCGAGCAGTACTTC
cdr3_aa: CASSRPGQGAGEQYF

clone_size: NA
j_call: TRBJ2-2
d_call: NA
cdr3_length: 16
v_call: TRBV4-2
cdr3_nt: TGTGCCAGCAGCACGCAGGGGCAAAGGGACACCGGGGAGCTGTTTTTT
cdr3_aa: CASSTQGQRDTGELFF

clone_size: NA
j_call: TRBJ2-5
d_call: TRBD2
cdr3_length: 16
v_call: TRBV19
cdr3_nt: TGTGCCAGTAGTAGGCGACGGACTAGCGACCAAGAGACCCAGTACTTC
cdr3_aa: CASSRRRTSDQETQYF

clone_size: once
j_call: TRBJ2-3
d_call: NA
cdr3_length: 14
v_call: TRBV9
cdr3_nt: TGTGCCAGCAGCTTTGCGTCTTTCACAGATACGCAGTATTTT
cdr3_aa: CASSFASFTDTQYF

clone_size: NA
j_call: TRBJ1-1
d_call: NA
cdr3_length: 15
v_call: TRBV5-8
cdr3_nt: TGTGCCAGCAGCCACTACAGGGATCTGAACACTGAAGCTTTCTTT
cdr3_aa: CASSHYRDLNTEAFF

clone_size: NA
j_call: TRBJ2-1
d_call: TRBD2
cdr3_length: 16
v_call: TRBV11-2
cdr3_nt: TGTGCCAGCAGCCCCGTGTCGGGACTAGTTTCCAATGAGCAGTTCTTC
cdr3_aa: CASSPVSGLVSNEQFF

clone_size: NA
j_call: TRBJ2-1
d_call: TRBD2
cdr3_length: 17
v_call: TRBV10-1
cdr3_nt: TGCGCCAGCAGCGGGACTAGCGGTACCTTCTCCTACAATGAGCAGTTCTTC
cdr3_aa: CASSGTSGTFSYNEQFF

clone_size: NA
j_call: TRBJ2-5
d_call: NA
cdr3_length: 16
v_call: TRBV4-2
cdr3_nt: TGTGCCAGCAGCCAAGATGGGGCAGGGGACCAAGAGACCCAGTACTTC
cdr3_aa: CASSQDGAGDQETQYF